This entry is about one T cell receptor beta chain. After removal of 5 bases from V and 5 bases from J, the junction contained 8 bases not matched to a gene. CDR3 size: 15 residues. Germline assignment: CDR1 SGHTA and CDR2 FQGNSA. This record comes from a study of blood T cell repertoires in COVID-19. Study details: Specimens from acute and convalescent COVID-19 originated in the United States, Italy and Spain. From T cells, B-cell-depleted T cells, or PBMCs came the material, which was cDNA or gDNA.

Original methodology: Amplification of reference gene primers provided the estimated nucleated cell counts. Sequenced by immunoSEQ multiplex PCR; TCRdb stores in-frame clones only, minus some. The V and J calls and clone size were taken over from that table, and D and trimming were inferred from the DNA. The data hold around 210,000 clones, with around 85% observed a single time. This receptor was taken from a man aged 50 or older with COVID-19, enrolled during active disease. The rearrangement joins TRBV7-2 to TRBJ2-2, with 7 bases that match TRBD1. Source material: peripheral blood. The CDR3 loop reads CASSQIGTVTGELFF. The CDR3 coding sequence is TGTGCCAGCAGCCAAATCGGGACAGTTACCGGGGAGCTGTTTTTT.